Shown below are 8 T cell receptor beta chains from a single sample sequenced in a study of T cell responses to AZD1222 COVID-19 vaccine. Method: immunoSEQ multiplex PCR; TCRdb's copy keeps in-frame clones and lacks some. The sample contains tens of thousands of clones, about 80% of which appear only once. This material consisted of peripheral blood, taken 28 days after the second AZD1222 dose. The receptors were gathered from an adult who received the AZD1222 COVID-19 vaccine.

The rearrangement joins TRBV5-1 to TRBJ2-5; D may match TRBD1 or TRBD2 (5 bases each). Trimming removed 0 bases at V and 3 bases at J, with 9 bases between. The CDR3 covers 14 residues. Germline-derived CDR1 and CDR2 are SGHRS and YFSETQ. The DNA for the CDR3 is TGCGCCAGCAGCTTGGGGTTGGGGGAAGAGACCCAGTACTTC. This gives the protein CASSLGLGEETQYF. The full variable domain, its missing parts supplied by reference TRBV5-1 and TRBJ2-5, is KAGVTQTPRYLIKTRGQQVTLSCSPISGHRSVSWYQQTPGQGLQFLFEYFSETQRNKGNFPGRFSGRQFSNSRSEMNVSTLELGDSALYLCASSLGLGEETQYFGPGTRLLVL.

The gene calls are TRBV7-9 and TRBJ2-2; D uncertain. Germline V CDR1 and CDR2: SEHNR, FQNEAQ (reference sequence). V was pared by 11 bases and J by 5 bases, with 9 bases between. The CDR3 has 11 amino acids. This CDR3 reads CAGEDTGELFF. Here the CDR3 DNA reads TGTGCCGGAGAAGATACCGGGGAGCTGTTTTTT.

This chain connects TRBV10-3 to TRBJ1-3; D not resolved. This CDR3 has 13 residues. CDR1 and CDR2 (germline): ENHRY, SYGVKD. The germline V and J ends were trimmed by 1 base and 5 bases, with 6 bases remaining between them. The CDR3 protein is CAISELGRNTIYF. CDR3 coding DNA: TGTGCCATCAGTGAGTTAGGGAGAAACACCATATATTTT.

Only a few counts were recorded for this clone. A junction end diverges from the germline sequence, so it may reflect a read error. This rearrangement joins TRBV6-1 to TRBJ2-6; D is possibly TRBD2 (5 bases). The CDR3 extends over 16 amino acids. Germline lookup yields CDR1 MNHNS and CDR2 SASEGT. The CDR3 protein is CASSEEGPGGLNVLTF. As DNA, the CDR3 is TGCGCCAGCAGTGAAGAGGGTCCGGGCGGTTTGAACGTCCTGACTTTC.

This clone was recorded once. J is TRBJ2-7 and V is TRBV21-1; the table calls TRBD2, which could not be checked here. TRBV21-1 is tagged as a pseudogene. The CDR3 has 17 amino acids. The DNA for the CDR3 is TGTGCCAGCAGCAAAAGTCACCTAGCGGGGGGCTGCTACGAGCAGTACTTC. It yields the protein CASSKSHLAGGCYEQYF.

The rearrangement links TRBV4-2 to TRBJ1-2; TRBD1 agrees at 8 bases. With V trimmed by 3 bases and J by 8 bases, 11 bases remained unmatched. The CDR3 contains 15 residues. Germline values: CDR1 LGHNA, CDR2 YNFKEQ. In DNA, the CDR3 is TGTGCCAGCAGCCAGCCGCCCCAGGGGGCGCGGGGCTACACCTTC. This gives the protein CASSQPPQGARGYTF.

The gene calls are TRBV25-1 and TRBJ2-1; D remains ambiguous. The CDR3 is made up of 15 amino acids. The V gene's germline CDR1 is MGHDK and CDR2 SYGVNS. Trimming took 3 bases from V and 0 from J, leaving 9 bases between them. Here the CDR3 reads CASSEQTSSYNEQFF. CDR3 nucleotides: TGTGCCAGCAGTGAGCAGACGAGCTCCTACAATGAGCAGTTCTTC.

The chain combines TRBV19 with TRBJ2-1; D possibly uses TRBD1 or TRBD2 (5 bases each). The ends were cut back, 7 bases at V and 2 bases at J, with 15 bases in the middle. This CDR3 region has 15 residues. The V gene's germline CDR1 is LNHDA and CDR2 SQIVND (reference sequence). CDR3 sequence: CASNPSLGPYNEQFF. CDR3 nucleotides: TGTGCCAGTAACCCTAGTTTGGGACCCTACAATGAGCAGTTCTTC. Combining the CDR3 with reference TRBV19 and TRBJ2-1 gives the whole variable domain DGGITQSPKYLFRKEGQNVTLSCEQNLNHDAMYWYRQDPGQGLRLIYYSQIVNDFQKGDIAEGYSVSREKKESFPLTVTSAQKNPTAFYLCASNPSLGPYNEQFFGPGTRLTVL.